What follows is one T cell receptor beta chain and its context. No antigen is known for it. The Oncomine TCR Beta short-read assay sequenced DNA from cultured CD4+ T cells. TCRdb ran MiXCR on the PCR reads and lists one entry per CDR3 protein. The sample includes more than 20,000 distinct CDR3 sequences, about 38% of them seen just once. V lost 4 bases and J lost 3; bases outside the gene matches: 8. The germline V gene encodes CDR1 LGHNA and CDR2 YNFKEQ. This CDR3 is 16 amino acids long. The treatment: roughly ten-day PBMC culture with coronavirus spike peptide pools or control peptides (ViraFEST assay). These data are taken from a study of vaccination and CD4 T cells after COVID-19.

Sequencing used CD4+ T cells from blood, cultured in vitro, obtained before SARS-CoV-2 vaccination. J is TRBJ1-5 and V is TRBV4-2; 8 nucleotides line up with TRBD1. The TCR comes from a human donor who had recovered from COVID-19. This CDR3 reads CASSPSDRGDNQPQHF. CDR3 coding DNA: TGTGCCAGCAGCCCTTCAGACAGGGGAGACAATCAGCCCCAGCATTTT.